One sample yielded the 24 T cell receptor beta chains listed below, sequenced in a study of shared clonotypes between healthy human individuals. Some clones are missing from TCRdb's copy, which holds only in-frame ones; the method was immunoSEQ multiplex PCR. The sample contains over 2 million clones, about 90% of which appear only once. The source material was naive CD4+ T cells from PBMCs. As for subset: CD45RA+ positively selected. Receptors were obtained from a man between 18 and 35 years old in good health. Some clones in this sample may be carry-over from other donors' samples.

The V gene is TRBV6-6, the J gene TRBJ2-5; no definite D call. Germline loops: CDR1 MNHNY, CDR2 SVGAGI (reference sequence). V lost 7 bases to trimming and J lost 3 bases, with 6 bases between them. This CDR3 region has 11 residues. The CDR3 DNA reads TGTGCCAGCAAACGGGAAGAGACCCAGTACTTC. It encodes CASKREETQYF.

The chain carries TRBV5-6 and TRBJ2-7, with TRBD2 matching 10 bases. Unmatched junction bases numbered 4, after V lost 4 bases and J lost 0 bases. The CDR3 contains 15 residues. Germline CDR1 is SGHDT and CDR2 is YYEEEE. In nucleotides, the CDR3 is TGTGCCAGCAGCGGTAGCGGGGGGAGCTCCTACGAGCAGTACTTC. Protein sequence: CASSGSGGSSYEQYF.

V is TRBV6-1 and J is TRBJ1-1; the match to TRBD1 covers 7 bases. The CDR3 runs 13 residues. Germline CDR1 reads MNHNS; CDR2 reads SASEGT. J gave up 8 bases and V 7 bases, and 10 bases lay outside the gene matches. For the CDR3, the DNA is TGTGCCAGCACGATTGACAGGGTCGGGGAAGCTTTCTTT. Its translation: CASTIDRVGEAFF.

CDR3 region: CASTKGDMSTDTQYF. The CDR3 DNA sequence: TGTGCCAGCACCAAGGGGGACATGAGCACAGATACGCAGTATTTT. The chain is built from TRBV25-1 and TRBJ2-3; maybe TRBD1 (6 bases). The germline V and J ends were trimmed by 7 bases and 0 bases, with 14 bases remaining between them. Germline-derived CDR1 and CDR2 are MGHDK and SYGVNS. This CDR3 is 15 amino acids long.

The genes are TRBV28 and TRBJ2-5; 11 nucleotides align to TRBD1. Germline V gives CDR1 MDHEN, CDR2 SYDVKM. The CDR3 sequence is 17 residues long. Trimming removed 7 bases from V and 0 bases from J; junction bases left unmatched: 10. The CDR3: CASTPPPGQGDQETQYF. The CDR3 DNA follows: TGTGCCAGCACCCCACCGCCGGGACAGGGGGACCAAGAGACCCAGTACTTC. Variable domain in full (rest from reference TRBV28 and TRBJ2-5): DVKVTQSSRYLVKRTGEKVFLECVQDMDHENMFWYRQDPGLGLRLIYFSYDVKMKEKGDIPEGYSVSREKKERFSLILESASTNQTSMYLCASTPPPGQGDQETQYFGPGTRLLVL.

This sequence joins TRBV11-2 and TRBJ2-1, with D possibly matching TRBD2 (5 bases). Trimming removed 1 base from V and 12 bases from J, with 13 bases in between. Germline CDR1 is SGHAT and CDR2 is FQNNGV. The CDR3 is 13 amino acids. CDR3 protein: CASSLVTEAGQFF. The CDR3 DNA is TGTGCCAGCAGCTTAGTCACGGAGGCTGGGCAGTTCTTC.

The V and J genes are TRBV10-1 and TRBJ1-6; D call uncertain. Per germline, CDR1 WNHNN and CDR2 SYGVQD (reference sequence). The CDR3 spans 12 residues. The V and J ends lost 11 bases and 3 bases respectively, with 8 bases between them. The CDR3 is CAAGFYNSPLHF. The CDR3 DNA is TGCGCCGCTGGGTTCTATAATTCACCCCTCCACTTT.

This clone was observed once. Other nucleotide sequences in the sample specify the same CDR3. The CDR3 nucleotides are TGTGCCAGCAGTTACAGCGGGAACAGCAATCAGCCCCAGCATTTT. Translated: CASSYSGNSNQPQHF. This rearrangement joins TRBV6-6 to TRBJ1-5, with D hard to call. The CDR3 is made up of 15 amino acids. The V gene lost 2 bases and the J gene lost 1 base, with 9 bases spanning the gap. In germline, CDR1 is MNHNY, CDR2 SVGAGI (reference sequence).

The V gene is TRBV28, the J gene TRBJ2-3; 8 bases are shared with TRBD1. J lost 5 bases, V lost 6 bases, and 7 bases had no gene match. CDR1 MDHEN and CDR2 SYDVKM come from the germline V gene. There are 14 residues in the CDR3. This CDR3 reads CASSTDRGGDTQYF. DNA for the CDR3: TGTGCCAGCAGCACAGACAGGGGAGGAGATACGCAGTATTTT.

V is TRBV19 and J is TRBJ2-5; TRBD1 matches at 9 bases. V was clipped by 4 bases and J by 3 bases; unmatched bases: 9. The CDR3 totals 16 residues. The germline V gene has CDR1 LNHDA and CDR2 SQIVND (reference sequence). The CDR3 protein is CASSRGAGQGEETQYF. The CDR3 DNA follows: TGTGCCAGTAGTAGGGGGGCGGGACAGGGAGAAGAGACCCAGTACTTC.

The V and J genes are TRBV2 and TRBJ1-5; D is possibly TRBD1 (5 bases). The CDR3 spans 17 residues. The V end lost 8 bases, the J end lost 1 base, and 21 bases lay between the germline ends. Germline CDR1 reads SNHLY; CDR2 reads FYNNEI. The DNA for the CDR3 is TGTGCCAGCGGGTCCGGAAGGGGAGAGGGAAGCAATCAGCCCCAGCATTTT. The encoded protein is CASGSGRGEGSNQPQHF.

The genes are TRBV10-2 and TRBJ1-5, with D maybe TRBD1 (5 bases). The V gene lost 6 bases and the J gene lost 7 bases, with 10 bases spanning the gap. CDR1 and CDR2 (germline): WSHSY, SAAADI. This CDR3 spans 12 amino acids. As DNA, the CDR3 is TGCGCCAGCAGGGACAATTGGCAGCCCCAGCATTTT. Amino acids: CASRDNWQPQHF.

This clone was recorded once. V gene TRBV7-9 combines with J gene TRBJ2-1; 8 bases are a match to TRBD2. CDR1 is SEHNR, CDR2 FQNEAQ, per germline (reference sequence). The CDR3 contains 12 residues. J was trimmed by 15 bases and V by 6 bases; bases with no gene match: 10. CDR3 DNA: TGTGCCAGCAGAACTTCCGGGACTAGTCTGTTCTTC. This gives the protein CASRTSGTSLFF.

The chain uses TRBV6-5 and TRBJ2-7; D gene unclear. Germline values: CDR1 MNHEY, CDR2 SVGAGI. CDR3 length equals 13 residues. The V gene lost 0 bases and the J gene lost 3 bases, with 6 bases spanning the gap. CDR3 loop: CASSYSKFYEQYF. The CDR3 nucleotides are TGTGCCAGCAGTTACTCTAAATTCTACGAGCAGTACTTC.

This clone came up once. The chain uses TRBV5-1 and TRBJ2-1, with TRBD2 matching over 7 bases. V lost 4 bases, J lost 7 bases, and 14 bases stayed unmatched. The CDR3 is made up of 16 amino acids. Germline V gives CDR1 SGHRS, CDR2 YFSETQ. The CDR3 bases are TGCGCCAGCAGCCCGGTCCGGGGAGGGGTAATGAATGAGCAGTTCTTC. This codes for CASSPVRGGVMNEQFF.

The genes are TRBV6-1 and TRBJ2-4; tentatively, D is TRBD1 (5 bases). The CDR3 contains 15 residues. The ends were cut back, 3 bases at V and 3 bases at J, with 12 bases in the middle. CDR1 is MNHNS and CDR2 is SASEGT in the germline V gene. Here the CDR3 reads CASSDQGLGKNIQYF. In nucleotides, the CDR3 is TGTGCCAGCAGTGACCAGGGTCTCGGCAAAAACATTCAGTACTTC.

The chain combines TRBV5-5 with TRBJ2-7; D perhaps matches TRBD1 (6 bases). With 4 bases removed from V and 5 bases from J, the gap between germline ends came to 13 bases. CDR1 is SGHKS and CDR2 is YYEKEE in the germline V gene (reference sequence). This CDR3 has 13 amino acids. CDR3 residues: CASSVGQNDEQYF. DNA of the CDR3: TGTGCCAGCAGCGTTGGACAGAACGACGAGCAGTACTTC.

The chain is built from TRBV7-9 and TRBJ2-1, with 11 bases lining up with TRBD2. The germline V gene has CDR1 SEHNR and CDR2 FQNEAQ (reference sequence). V shed 5 bases and J 9 bases; nucleotides not matched to a gene: 9. The length of the CDR3 is 15 residues. The CDR3 coding sequence is TGTGCCAGCAGCCCACTAGCGGGAGCTTCCGGTGAGCAGTTCTTC. It specifies CASSPLAGASGEQFF. The variable domain in full, completed from reference TRBV7-9 and TRBJ2-1, reads DTGVSQNPRHKITKRGQNVTFRCDPISEHNRLYWYRQTLGQGPEFLTYFQNEAQLEKSRLLSDRFSAERPKGSFSTLEIQRTEQGDSAMYLCASSPLAGASGEQFFGPGTRLTVL.

This chain connects TRBV29-1 to TRBJ2-5; D is ambiguous. The J call may not be correct, given that the DNA end is closer to TRBJ2-7. Per germline, CDR1 SQVTM and CDR2 ANQGSEA. The CDR3 is made up of 14 amino acids. CDR3 bases: TGCAGCGTTGAAGATTGGAAAGGAACCTACGAGCAGTACTTC. Translated, it gives CSVEDWKGTYEQYF.

The rearrangement links TRBV29-1 to TRBJ2-7, with TRBD2 identical over 7 bases. CDR3 size: 14 residues. V lost 3 bases and J lost 5; bases outside the gene matches: 10. Germline V gene data show CDR1 as SQVTM and CDR2 as ANQGSEA. CDR3 sequence: CSVDSRGAGNEQYF. The CDR3 DNA reads as TGCAGCGTTGATTCGAGGGGAGCGGGGAACGAGCAGTACTTC.

The V call is TRBV7-2, the J call TRBJ2-5; 7 bases agree with TRBD2. CDR1 and CDR2 (germline): SGHTA, FQGNSA. The CDR3 is 14 residues long. V dropped 4 bases and J dropped 5; count of bases not matched to a gene: 7. The chain's CDR3 is CASSWGGAKETQYF. CDR3 DNA: TGTGCCAGCAGCTGGGGAGGGGCCAAGGAGACCCAGTACTTC.

V gene TRBV6-5 combines with J gene TRBJ2-1; 8 bases fit TRBD1. Germline-derived CDR1 and CDR2 are MNHEY and SVGAGI. The CDR3 spans 15 residues. The junction had 7 bases not matched to a gene; V was cut back by 5 bases and J by 4 bases. For the CDR3, the DNA is TGTGCCAGCAGTCCTTCCAGGGGGCCATACAATGAGCAGTTCTTC. Translated: CASSPSRGPYNEQFF.

The chain links TRBV28 to TRBJ1-2; tentative D call: TRBD1 (6 bases). This CDR3 spans 15 amino acids. V was clipped by 1 base and J by 0 bases, with 9 bases between them. Germline V gives CDR1 MDHEN, CDR2 SYDVKM. CDR3 nucleotides: TGTGCCAGCAGTTTATTTCAGGGGTCTAACTATGGCTACACCTTC. It translates to CASSLFQGSNYGYTF.

This sequence joins TRBV18 and TRBJ2-3; a weak D match, TRBD2 (5 bases). V was pared by 2 bases and J by 1 base, with 7 bases between. This CDR3 is 14 amino acids long. Germline V lookup: CDR1 KGHSH, CDR2 LQKENI. CDR3 loop: CASSPNGGTDTQYF. The CDR3 coding sequence is TGTGCCAGCTCACCAAACGGGGGCACAGATACGCAGTATTTT.